Reported below is one T cell receptor beta chain. There is no known antigen for this receptor. There are no base qualities to consult, and no much larger clone falls within one base. TCRbeta CDR3 regions were amplified from genomic DNA by means of the immunoSEQ Assay, a bias-controlled multiplex PCR. The original pipeline was this. Within the assay, amplification of reference gene primers was used to estimate how many nucleated cells each sample contained. Sequence reads were collapsed and filtered to measure the absolute abundance of every unique TCRbeta CDR3 rearrangement. Productive Simpson clonality was computed per sample as the square root of Simpson's diversity index over productive rearrangements. What TCRdb holds here is the immuneACCESS table cut down to in-frame rearrangements. Part of the clones is not present; checked against another copy, under half of the missing clones reflect an unresolved V gene, and the others are unexplained. V and J calls and clone size follow that table, whereas D and trimming were derived from the DNA. This sample holds about 190,000 clones; roughly 80% were observed only once. Jointly, the top ten make up around 16% of the sample.

This specimen comes from a study of blood T cell repertoires in COVID-19 (dated by TCRdb to 2020 to 2021). Context from the whole study: The collaborator samples originated in the United States, Italy and Spain and spanned the acute and convalescent phases of COVID-19. The material from the prospective study consisted of cDNA or gDNA derived from T cells, B-cell-depleted T cells, or PBMCs. Deeply sampled blood TCRbeta repertoires from subjects exposed to, actively infected with, or recovered from COVID-19 were included in the dataset. The repertoires were made available in a free public database intended to serve as a resource for research on the immune response to SARS-CoV-2. The samples were drawn from the first 160 participants of the ongoing ImmuneRACE study and from 1,254 subjects provided by 6 global collaborators. A de-identified subject ID, COVID-19 status, age in years and sex were almost always included in the sample metadata. Where available, HLA class I and class II types were taken from metadata supplied by the sample provider and were not determined by assay-based typing.

Collaborating institutions collected whole blood in K2EDTA tubes following their own protocols. For TCRbeta analysis, collaborators shipped samples in one of three forms: frozen whole blood, isolated PBMCs, or DNA extracted from either of those sample types. Broad study findings and their caveats: The quantity of clinical and demographic metadata differed by source and by participant and was supplied without curation.

Sample: peripheral blood. This sequence was found in a man in his 60s with active or convalescent COVID-19.

The bases are TGTGCCAGCGGCCTCCTCGTGAGCACAGATACGCAGTATTTT. Translated, it reads CASGLLVSTDTQYF. The V gene is TRBV6-6 and the J gene is TRBJ2-3, with no D gene named confidently. The CDR3, cysteine through phenylalanine, is 14 amino acids long. The read is trimmed to its CDR3 DNA, 42 bases read in frame from base 1. Sequences MNHNY (CDR1) and SVGAGI (CDR2) are obtained from the germline V gene (reference sequence). V loses 8 bases, J loses 0 bases, and the germline ends lie 12 bases apart.